A selection of T cell receptor beta chains follows, all from one sample in a study of blood T cell repertoires in COVID-19. Some clones are missing from TCRdb's copy, which holds only in-frame ones; the method was immunoSEQ multiplex PCR. The top ten clones hold about 12% of a sample with fewer than 250,000 clones, approximately 82% of them seen once. Sequencing was carried out using peripheral blood. These receptors all come from a woman between 40 and 55 years old with acute or convalescent COVID-19. The conserved cysteine and the conserved F or W are not part of the CDR3 here. The size entry is marked missing in some rows and otherwise reads once, few, many or a size class.

size	V	CDR3
-	TRBV3-1/TRBV3-2	ASTPVLGGEQF
-	TRBV4-3	ASRGGGATEAF
-	TRBV13	ASSLTSRQGLYGYT
-	TRBV7-2	ASSLGQFRSPLH
-	TRBV14	ASSVQGSGNTIY
-	TRBV10-2	ASSESVSGDATNEKLF
-	TRBV6-2/TRBV6-3	ASSYEGFNTGELF
-	TRBV11-3	ASSLDPLPRRDKNTEAF
-	TRBV11-2	ASSLARGEKLF
-	TRBV19	ASSIQSGELF
-	TRBV30	AWNRDILGYGYT
-	TRBV18	ASSPPRGQRPYEQY
-	TRBV19	ASSTTGFSGNTIY
-	TRBV12-5	ASGPPGGNTEAF
-	TRBV5-1	ASSFTGRAETQY
-	TRBV7-3	ASSLFQGGSTDTQY
-	TRBV4-1	ASSQTQGFEKLF
-	TRBV19	ASSIDWTAATEAF
-	TRBV3-1/TRBV3-2	ASSISGGDSPLH
few	TRBV24-1	ATSDSPCTSTEAF